Below, 8 T cell receptor beta chains from the same sample are listed, as sequenced in a study of blood T cell repertoires in COVID-19. Method: immunoSEQ multiplex PCR; TCRdb's copy keeps in-frame clones and lacks some. Of 20,000 to 30,000 clones in the sample, 90% are singletons; the top ten hold roughly 1.8%. Source material: peripheral blood. Source of these receptors: a woman aged 55-69 years with active COVID-19.

The chain carries TRBV3-1 (or the pseudogene TRBV3-2) and TRBJ2-1, with D tentatively TRBD2 (7 bases). This CDR3 is 15 amino acids long. Trimming took off 1 base at V and 5 bases at J, with 12 bases between the two ends. Germline loops: CDR1 LGHDT, CDR2 YNNKEL (reference sequence). DNA of the CDR3: TGTGCCAGCAGCCAAGGGGGCGGGGGCCACAATGAGCAGTTCTTC. It codes for CASSQGGGGHNEQFF.

The CDR3, as DNA: TGCGCCAGCAGCTTGGGTGGGACACCCTCCGAGCAGTACTTC. Translation gives CASSLGGTPSEQYF. The chain links TRBV5-1 to TRBJ2-7; a weak D match, TRBD1 (6 bases). V was trimmed by 0 bases and J by 6 bases, leaving 13 bases between them. CDR1 is SGHRS, CDR2 YFSETQ, per germline. CDR3 length: 14 amino acids. Full variable domain (rest looked up from reference TRBV5-1 and TRBJ2-7): KAGVTQTPRYLIKTRGQQVTLSCSPISGHRSVSWYQQTPGQGLQFLFEYFSETQRNKGNFPGRFSGRQFSNSRSEMNVSTLELGDSALYLCASSLGGTPSEQYFGPGTRLTVT.

V gene TRBV5-1 combines with J gene TRBJ2-5; 8 nucleotides match TRBD1. The trim removed 0 bases at V and 3 bases at J, leaving 7 bases unmatched. CDR1 and CDR2 from the germline V gene are SGHRS and YFSETQ. The CDR3 consists of 16 residues. CDR3: CASSLVPGTGKETQYF. In nucleotides, the CDR3 is TGCGCCAGCAGCTTGGTCCCCGGGACAGGAAAAGAGACCCAGTACTTC.

This chain connects TRBV28 to TRBJ2-1; a possible D gene is TRBD2 (6 bases). Germline lookup yields CDR1 MDHEN and CDR2 SYDVKM. The CDR3 spans 15 residues. The V gene lost 2 bases and the J gene lost 4 bases, with 12 bases spanning the gap. The CDR3 protein is CASSLGGDYYNEQFF. The DNA of the CDR3 is TGTGCCAGCAGTTTAGGCGGGGATTATTACAATGAGCAGTTCTTC.

This clone was detected only a few times. The rearrangement joins TRBV7-9 to TRBJ1-2; TRBD1 matches 8 bases. Germline V gene lookup returns CDR1 SEHNR and CDR2 FQNEAQ (reference sequence). This CDR3 has 16 amino acids. V lost 5 bases, J lost 8 bases, and 16 bases stayed unmatched. In DNA, the CDR3 is TGTGCCAGCAGCGTACCGGGGACAGGTGGAGTGAAAGGCTACACCTTC. Protein: CASSVPGTGGVKGYTF.

The chain joins TRBV5-5 to TRBJ1-3, with TRBD1 identical over 7 bases. The CDR3 contains 13 residues. Trimming removed 3 bases from V and 9 bases from J; junction bases left unmatched: 6. Germline CDR1 reads SGHKS; CDR2 reads YYEKEE (reference sequence). CDR3 coding DNA: TGTGCCAGCAGCTACCGGGACAGAAGCACCATATATTTT. This codes for CASSYRDRSTIYF.

The chain combines TRBV10-3 with TRBJ2-2; TRBD2 is a possible D gene (5 bases). V was shortened by 7 bases and J by 6 bases, with 15 bases between the two germline ends. The V gene's germline CDR1 is ENHRY and CDR2 SYGVKD. The CDR3 runs 14 residues. As DNA, the CDR3 is TGTGCCATCAAAGGACCCGGAGCGGCCGGGGAGCTGTTTTTT. Translated, it gives CAIKGPGAAGELFF.

The chain carries TRBV4-1 and TRBJ2-3; the match to TRBD2 covers 11 bases. Trimming cost V 0 bases and J 6 bases; bases outside gene matches: 5. The CDR3 covers 16 residues. CDR1 and CDR2 (germline): MGHRA, YSYEKL. DNA of the CDR3: TGCGCCAGCAGCCAAGATGGGGCTAGCGGGAGGGATACGCAGTATTTT. The encoded protein is CASSQDGASGRDTQYF.